A single sample gave rise to the 16 T cell receptor beta chains below, sequenced in a study of monozygotic twins with inflammatory bowel disease. No DNA is given; TCRdb re-called the 5' RACE reads and lists each CDR3 protein once. Recorded here are about 210,000 distinct CDR3 sequences; the top ten clones represent approximately 7.7%. Sequencing was performed on blood. The receptors were gathered from a human donor with ulcerative colitis or Crohn's disease, or a healthy co-twin of an affected twin (not recorded which).

The rearrangement links TRBV12-3 or TRBV12-4 to TRBJ1-5; TCRdb's D call of TRBD1 is untestable without DNA. The CDR3 has 13 residues. The CDR3 is CASNRDRNQPQHF.

The chain has TRBV13 and TRBJ2-1; the TCRdb D gene call, TRBD1, has no DNA to confirm it. CDR1 and CDR2 from the germline V gene are PRHDT and FYEKMQ (reference sequence). CDR3 length: 13 amino acids. The CDR3 loop reads CASSLGGKGEQFF.

The rearrangement links TRBV27 to TRBJ2-7; the D call of TRBD2 rests on TCRdb alone, since no DNA is present to check it. The CDR3 is 15 amino acids. The germline V gene has CDR1 MNHEY and CDR2 SMNVEV (reference sequence). CDR3: CASSLEGTLPYGQYF.

J is TRBJ1-1 and V is TRBV14. Germline V gives CDR1 SGHDN, CDR2 FVKESK. CDR3 length equals 14 residues. CDR3 loop: CASSQGLVLTEAFF.

The rearrangement joins TRBV7-2 to TRBJ2-1. The CDR3 runs 14 residues. Germline V gene sequence: CDR1 SGHTA, CDR2 FQGNSA. The CDR3 spells CASSLSQPYNEQFF.

V is TRBV6-6 and J is TRBJ1-2. The CDR3 is made up of 14 amino acids. Germline assignment: CDR1 MNHNY and CDR2 SVGAGI (reference sequence). CDR3 loop: CASSSADDVYGYTF.

J is TRBJ1-1 and V is TRBV29-1. CDR3 size: 14 residues. In germline, CDR1 is SQVTM, CDR2 ANQGSEA. CDR3 residues: CSVARTVMNTEAFF.

The genes are TRBV19 and TRBJ1-5. Germline V CDR1 and CDR2: LNHDA, SQIVND (reference sequence). The CDR3 has 12 amino acids. The CDR3 loop reads CASSKINQPQHF.

CDR3 residues: CASSPGGGYSNQPQHF. The chain couples TRBV7-2 to TRBJ1-5; TCRdb lists TRBD1, though no DNA is available to test this call. The germline gives CDR1 SGHTA, CDR2 FQGNSA. This CDR3 is built from 16 residues.

The chain carries TRBV2 and TRBJ1-2; TCRdb lists TRBD1, though no DNA is available to test this call. There are 15 residues in the CDR3. Germline CDR1 is SNHLY and CDR2 is FYNNEI. The chain's CDR3 is CASSEAQGRMVGYTF. The variable domain in full, with the rest retrieved from reference TRBV2 and TRBJ1-2, is EPEVTQTPSHQVTQMGQEVILRCVPISNHLYFYWYRQILGQKVEFLVSFYNNEISEKSEIFDDQFSVERPDGSNFTLKIRSTKLEDSAMYFCASSEAQGRMVGYTFGSGTRLTVV.

The rearrangement links TRBV7-3 to TRBJ1-1; no DNA is available, so the TRBD1 call from TCRdb remains unchecked. Germline CDR1 and CDR2: SGHTA and FQGTGA. This CDR3 is 16 amino acids long. The CDR3 sequence: CASSLMPTGGSAEAFF.

This chain connects TRBV5-1 to TRBJ1-1. The germline gives CDR1 SGHRS, CDR2 YFSETQ. The CDR3 sequence is 13 residues long. CDR3: CASSLGSHTEAFF. The entire variable domain, with the rest obtained from reference TRBV5-1 and TRBJ1-1, is as follows: KAGVTQTPRYLIKTRGQQVTLSCSPISGHRSVSWYQQTPGQGLQFLFEYFSETQRNKGNFPGRFSGRQFSNSRSEMNVSTLELGDSALYLCASSLGSHTEAFFGQGTRLTVV.

This chain links TRBV5-1 with TRBJ2-1. This CDR3 has 14 residues. The germline V gene encodes CDR1 SGHRS and CDR2 YFSETQ. CDR3 region: CASSLSGPHNEQFF.

The rearrangement joins TRBV5-8 to TRBJ2-5; no DNA is available, so the TRBD2 call from TCRdb remains unchecked. The CDR3 is 16 amino acids. The germline CDR1 and CDR2 sequences are SGHTS and YDEGEE. CDR3 sequence: CASSLEGLAGRETQYF.

The gene calls are TRBV12-3 or TRBV12-4 and TRBJ1-3; TCRdb lists TRBD1, though no DNA is available to test this call. This CDR3 is 16 amino acids long. The CDR3: CASSFVGATSGNTIYF.

V is TRBV5-1 and J is TRBJ2-7; the D call from TCRdb, TRBD1, cannot be confirmed without DNA. Germline loops: CDR1 SGHRS, CDR2 YFSETQ. This CDR3 is built from 16 residues. CDR3 in amino acids: CASSVASPGQGYEQYF.